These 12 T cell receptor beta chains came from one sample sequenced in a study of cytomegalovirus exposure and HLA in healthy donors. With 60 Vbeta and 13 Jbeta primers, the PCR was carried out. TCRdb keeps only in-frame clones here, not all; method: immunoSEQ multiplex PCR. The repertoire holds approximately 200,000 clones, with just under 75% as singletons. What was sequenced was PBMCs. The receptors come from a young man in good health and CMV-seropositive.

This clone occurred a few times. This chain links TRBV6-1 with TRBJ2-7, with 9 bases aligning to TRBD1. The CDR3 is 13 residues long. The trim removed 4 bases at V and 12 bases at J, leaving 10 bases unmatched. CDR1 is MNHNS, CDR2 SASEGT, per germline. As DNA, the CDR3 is TGTGCCAGCAGTGGAGATTTGTCGGGACAGGGGTACTTC. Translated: CASSGDLSGQGYF.

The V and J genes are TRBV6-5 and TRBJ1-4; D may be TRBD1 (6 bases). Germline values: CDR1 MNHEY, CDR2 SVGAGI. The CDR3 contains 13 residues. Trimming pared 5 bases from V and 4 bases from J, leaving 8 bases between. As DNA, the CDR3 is TGTGCCAGCAGTAGGACAGTTAATGAAAAACTGTTTTTT. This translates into CASSRTVNEKLFF.

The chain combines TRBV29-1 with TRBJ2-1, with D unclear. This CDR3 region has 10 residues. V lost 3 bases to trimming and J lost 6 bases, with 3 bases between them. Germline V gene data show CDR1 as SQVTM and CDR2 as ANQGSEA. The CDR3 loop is CSVDINEQFF. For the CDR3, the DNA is TGCAGCGTTGATATCAATGAGCAGTTCTTC.

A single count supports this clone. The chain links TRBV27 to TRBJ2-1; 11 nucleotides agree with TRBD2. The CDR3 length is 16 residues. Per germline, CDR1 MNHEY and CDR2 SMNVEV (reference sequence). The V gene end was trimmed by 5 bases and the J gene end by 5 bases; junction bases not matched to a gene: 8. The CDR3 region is CASSPYLAGGNNEQFF. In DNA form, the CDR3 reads TGTGCCAGCAGTCCCTACCTAGCGGGGGGAAACAATGAGCAGTTCTTC.

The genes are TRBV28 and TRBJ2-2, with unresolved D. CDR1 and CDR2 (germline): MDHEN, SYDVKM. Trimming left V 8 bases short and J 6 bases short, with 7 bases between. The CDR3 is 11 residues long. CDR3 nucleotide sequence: TGTGCCAGCTTATCCGCCGGGGAGCTGTTTTTT. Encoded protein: CASLSAGELFF.

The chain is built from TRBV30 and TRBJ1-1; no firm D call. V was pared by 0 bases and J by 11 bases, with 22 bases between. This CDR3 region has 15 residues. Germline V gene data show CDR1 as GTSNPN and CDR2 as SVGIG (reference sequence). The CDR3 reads CAWSVSGIKTRWAFF. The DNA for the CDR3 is TGTGCCTGGAGTGTCTCCGGGATCAAGACACGTTGGGCTTTCTTT.

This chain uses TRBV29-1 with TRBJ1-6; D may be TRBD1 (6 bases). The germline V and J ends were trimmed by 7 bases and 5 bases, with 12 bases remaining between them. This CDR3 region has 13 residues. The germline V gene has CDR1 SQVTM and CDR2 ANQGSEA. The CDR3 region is CSAGGGNNSPLHF. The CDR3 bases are TGCAGCGCTGGGGGCGGAAATAATTCACCCCTCCACTTT.

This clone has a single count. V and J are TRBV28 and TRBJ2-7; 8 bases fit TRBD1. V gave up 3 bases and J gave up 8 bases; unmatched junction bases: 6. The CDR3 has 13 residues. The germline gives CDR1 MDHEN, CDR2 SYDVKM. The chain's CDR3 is CASSFTTGDKQYF. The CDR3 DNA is TGTGCCAGCAGTTTCACGACAGGGGACAAGCAGTACTTC. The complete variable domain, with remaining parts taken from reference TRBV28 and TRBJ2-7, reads DVKVTQSSRYLVKRTGEKVFLECVQDMDHENMFWYRQDPGLGLRLIYFSYDVKMKEKGDIPEGYSVSREKKERFSLILESASTNQTSMYLCASSFTTGDKQYFGPGTRLTVT.

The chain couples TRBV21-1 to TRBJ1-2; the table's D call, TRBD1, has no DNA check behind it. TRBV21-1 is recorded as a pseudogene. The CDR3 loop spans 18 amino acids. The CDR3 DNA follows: TGTGCCAGCAGCAAAGCCGATCCCGGGACAGCCCCTTGTTCTGGCTACACCTTC. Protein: CASSKADPGTAPCSGYTF.

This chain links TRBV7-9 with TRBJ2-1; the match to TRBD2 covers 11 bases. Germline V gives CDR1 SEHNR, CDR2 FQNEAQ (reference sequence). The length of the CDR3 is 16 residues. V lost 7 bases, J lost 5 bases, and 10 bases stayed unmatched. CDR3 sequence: CASTLLAGGLDNEQFF. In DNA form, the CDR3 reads TGTGCCAGCACCCTCTTAGCGGGAGGGCTAGACAATGAGCAGTTCTTC.

CDR3 sequence: CASIYSGLETQYF. The CDR3 DNA reads as TGTGCCAGCATTTACTCGGGACTAGAGACCCAGTACTTC. The chain uses TRBV28 and TRBJ2-5; weak D call: TRBD2 (6 bases). V was clipped by 7 bases and J by 4 bases, with 13 bases between them. Per the germline V gene, CDR1 is MDHEN and CDR2 is SYDVKM. The CDR3 covers 13 residues.

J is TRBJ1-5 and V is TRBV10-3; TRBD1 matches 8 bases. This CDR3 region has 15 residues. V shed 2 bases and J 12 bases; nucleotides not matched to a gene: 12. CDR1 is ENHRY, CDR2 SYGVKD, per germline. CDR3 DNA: TGTGCCATCAGTGAGCGTACGACCCAGGGGGCCTTCCAGCATTTT. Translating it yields CAISERTTQGAFQHF.